One sample yielded the 3 T cell receptor beta chains listed below, sequenced in a study of regulatory T cells in long-lasting Graves disease. The TCR beta library used iRepertoire HTBI primers with Arm-PCR amplification of CDR3. TCRdb fed the multiplex PCR reads into MiXCR, producing one record per CDR3 protein. The sample lists 350,000 to 400,000 distinct CDR3 sequences, about 16% seen once, with around 20% in the top ten. Described time point: newly diagnosed GD, antithyroid drugs for less than 3 months. Following extraction of RNA from PBMCs, that RNA was used to make the TCR library. These same data were also listed under a study on T cells in Graves' hyperthyroidism and ophthalmopathy.

Sequenced here: peripheral blood mononuclear cells (PBMCs), sampled at new diagnosis, from a patient treated with antithyroid drugs. The source is a woman aged 18 to 35 with Graves disease.

The table lists this clonotype with many counts. The chain uses TRBV4-1 and TRBJ2-7; D is unresolved. Deletions cut 0 bases from V and 9 bases from J, with 15 bases between. This CDR3 is built from 14 residues. CDR1 is MGHRA, CDR2 YSYEKL, per germline. CDR3 nucleotides: TGCGCCAGCAGCCAAGATTGGCGGCCACCAGTGCAGTACTTC. As protein: CASSQDWRPPVQYF.

This clonotype was seen ten or more times. V is TRBV20-1 and J is TRBJ1-5; D ambiguous. V lost 6 bases to trimming and J lost 0 bases, with 9 bases between them. The CDR3 is made up of 13 amino acids. CDR1 and CDR2 from the germline V gene are DFQATT and SNEGSKA (reference sequence). The CDR3 loop is CSALLDSNQPQHF. CDR3 bases: TGCAGTGCCCTTCTCGATAGCAATCAGCCCCAGCATTTT.

This clonotype was seen a handful of times. The CDR3 loop is CASSSRTPSNEKLFF. The CDR3 DNA sequence: TGTGCCAGCAGTTCCAGGACACCATCTAATGAAAAACTGTTTTTT. The genes are TRBV28 and TRBJ1-4, with a tentative D call TRBD1 (5 bases). V shed 4 bases and J shed 3 bases, with 12 bases lying between them. The CDR3 is 15 residues long. Germline V CDR1 and CDR2: MDHEN, SYDVKM. Together with reference TRBV28 and TRBJ1-4, the CDR3 gives the full variable domain: DVKVTQSSRYLVKRTGEKVFLECVQDMDHENMFWYRQDPGLGLRLIYFSYDVKMKEKGDIPEGYSVSREKKERFSLILESASTNQTSMYLCASSSRTPSNEKLFFGSGTQLSVL.